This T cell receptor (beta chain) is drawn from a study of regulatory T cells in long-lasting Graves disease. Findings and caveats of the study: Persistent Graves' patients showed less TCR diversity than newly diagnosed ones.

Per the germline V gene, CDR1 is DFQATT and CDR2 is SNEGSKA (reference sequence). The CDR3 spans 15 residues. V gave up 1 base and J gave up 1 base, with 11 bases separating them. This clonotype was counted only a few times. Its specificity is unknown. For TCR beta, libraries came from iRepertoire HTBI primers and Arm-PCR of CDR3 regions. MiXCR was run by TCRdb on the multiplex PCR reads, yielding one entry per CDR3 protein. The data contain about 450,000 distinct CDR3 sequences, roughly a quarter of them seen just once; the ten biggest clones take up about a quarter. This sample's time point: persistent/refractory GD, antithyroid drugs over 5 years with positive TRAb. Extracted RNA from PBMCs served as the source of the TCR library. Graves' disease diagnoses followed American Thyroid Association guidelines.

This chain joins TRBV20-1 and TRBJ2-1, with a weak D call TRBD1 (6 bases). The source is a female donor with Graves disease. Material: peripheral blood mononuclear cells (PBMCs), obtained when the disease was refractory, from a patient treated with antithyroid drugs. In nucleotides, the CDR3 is TGCAGTGCTAGAGGACAGGAAGGGTCCTACAATGAGCAGTTCTTC. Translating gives CSARGQEGSYNEQFF.